Listed below are T cell receptor beta chains from one sample, sequenced in a study of shared clonotypes between healthy human individuals. The method was immunoSEQ multiplex PCR; TCRdb's version includes in-frame clones alone and lacks a portion of them. The sample has around 940,000 clones; 76% are singletons. The sample comprised memory CD4+ T cells sorted from blood. The origin of the receptors is a man in his late teens or twenties in good health. Each CDR3 is given with its conserved first and last residue. Each record gives: J gene, clone size, D gene, V gene, CDR3 protein, CDR3 DNA. The D gene is left open where the match is weak. The listing skips clone size in some rows; elsewhere it reads once, few, many or a size class.

j_call: TRBJ2-7
clone_size: .
d_call: .
v_call: TRBV7-9
cdr3_aa: CASSGAGTPTAYEQYF
cdr3_nt: TGTGCCAGCAGCGGGGCCGGGACGCCAACCGCCTACGAGCAGTACTTC

j_call: TRBJ1-3
clone_size: .
d_call: TRBD1
v_call: TRBV11-2
cdr3_aa: CASSLGTWTGKDTIYF
cdr3_nt: TGTGCCAGCAGCTTAGGAACCTGGACAGGGAAGGACACCATATATTTT

j_call: TRBJ1-3
clone_size: .
d_call: .
v_call: TRBV29-1
cdr3_aa: CSALQGSGNTIYF
cdr3_nt: TGCAGCGCCCTACAGGGATCTGGAAACACCATATATTTT

j_call: TRBJ1-2
clone_size: .
d_call: .
v_call: TRBV10-3
cdr3_aa: CATGGVTIYGYTF
cdr3_nt: TGTGCCACTGGTGGGGTGACGATCTATGGCTACACCTTC

j_call: TRBJ2-5
clone_size: .
d_call: .
v_call: TRBV30
cdr3_aa: CAWSVPGSVGQETQYF
cdr3_nt: TGTGCCTGGAGTGTACCTGGTAGCGTGGGGCAAGAGACCCAGTACTTC

j_call: TRBJ1-6
clone_size: .
d_call: TRBD1
v_call: TRBV9
cdr3_aa: CASSVVGQGRSPLHF
cdr3_nt: TGTGCCAGCAGCGTAGTGGGACAGGGTCGTTCACCCCTCCACTTT

j_call: TRBJ1-5
clone_size: .
d_call: .
v_call: TRBV6-5
cdr3_aa: CASSFQRDSNQPQHF
cdr3_nt: TGTGCCAGCAGTTTCCAGCGCGATAGCAATCAGCCCCAGCATTTT

j_call: TRBJ1-5
clone_size: .
d_call: TRBD1
v_call: TRBV6-1
cdr3_aa: CASSERQGGQPQHF
cdr3_nt: TGTGCCAGCAGTGAAAGACAGGGGGGGCAGCCCCAGCATTTT

j_call: TRBJ1-5
clone_size: .
d_call: .
v_call: TRBV18
cdr3_aa: CASSPDALRNGQPQHF
cdr3_nt: TGTGCCAGCTCACCCGACGCCCTAAGGAACGGTCAGCCCCAGCATTTT

j_call: TRBJ2-7
clone_size: .
d_call: TRBD1
v_call: TRBV7-8
cdr3_aa: CASSLGQGVAYEQYF
cdr3_nt: TGTGCCAGCAGCTTAGGGCAGGGGGTTGCTTACGAGCAGTACTTC

j_call: TRBJ2-3
clone_size: .
d_call: .
v_call: TRBV30
cdr3_aa: CAWRLPYTDTQYF
cdr3_nt: TGTGCCTGGAGACTTCCCTACACAGATACGCAGTATTTT

j_call: TRBJ2-7
clone_size: .
d_call: TRBD2
v_call: TRBV29-1
cdr3_aa: CSVAAGVGTYEQYF
cdr3_nt: TGCAGCGTTGCAGCGGGAGTGGGCACCTACGAGCAGTACTTC

j_call: TRBJ1-2
clone_size: .
d_call: .
v_call: TRBV25-1
cdr3_aa: CASSESGAANYGYTF
cdr3_nt: TGTGCCAGCAGTGAATCGGGGGCAGCTAACTATGGCTACACCTTC

j_call: TRBJ1-4
clone_size: .
d_call: .
v_call: TRBV6-1
cdr3_aa: CASSVRFGGGDEKLFF
cdr3_nt: TGTGCCAGCAGTGTCCGTTTTGGCGGGGGCGATGAAAAACTGTTTTTT

j_call: TRBJ1-2
clone_size: .
d_call: .
v_call: TRBV4-3
cdr3_aa: CASSQVFGEIYGYTF
cdr3_nt: TGCGCCAGCAGCCAAGTTTTTGGGGAAATCTATGGCTACACCTTC

j_call: TRBJ1-2
clone_size: .
d_call: .
v_call: TRBV28
cdr3_aa: CASKPLVANYGYTF
cdr3_nt: TGTGCCAGCAAACCGCTTGTAGCTAACTATGGCTACACCTTC

j_call: TRBJ1-6
clone_size: .
d_call: .
v_call: TRBV5-4
cdr3_aa: CASSLGGPGGSPLHF
cdr3_nt: TGTGCCAGCAGCTTGGGGGGGCCCGGGGGTTCACCCCTCCACTTT

j_call: TRBJ2-6
clone_size: .
d_call: .
v_call: TRBV30
cdr3_aa: CAWRPGTGNSGANVLTF
cdr3_nt: TGTGCCTGGAGACCCGGAACAGGAAACTCTGGGGCCAACGTCCTGACTTTC

j_call: TRBJ1-5
clone_size: .
d_call: TRBD1
v_call: TRBV6-1
cdr3_aa: CASSEARQGRQPQHF
cdr3_nt: TGTGCCAGCAGTGAAGCCCGACAGGGTCGCCAGCCCCAGCATTTT

j_call: TRBJ1-1
clone_size: .
d_call: .
v_call: TRBV6-1
cdr3_aa: CASSEYRVVNTEAFF
cdr3_nt: TGTGCCAGCAGTGAATATAGGGTCGTTAACACTGAAGCTTTCTTT

j_call: TRBJ2-7
clone_size: .
d_call: .
v_call: TRBV2
cdr3_aa: CASGPGLEQYF
cdr3_nt: TGTGCCAGCGGGCCAGGGCTCGAGCAGTACTTC

j_call: TRBJ2-7
clone_size: .
d_call: .
v_call: TRBV19
cdr3_aa: CASSIPGPRGIYEQYF
cdr3_nt: TGTGCCAGTAGTATTCCCGGGCCCAGGGGAATCTACGAGCAGTACTTC

j_call: TRBJ1-3
clone_size: .
d_call: .
v_call: TRBV18
cdr3_aa: CASSPPGFSGNTIYF
cdr3_nt: TGTGCCAGCTCACCACCGGGGTTCTCTGGAAACACCATATATTTT

j_call: TRBJ2-1
clone_size: .
d_call: .
v_call: TRBV5-4
cdr3_aa: CASSPRQEKGNEQFF
cdr3_nt: TGTGCCAGCAGCCCGCGGCAGGAAAAGGGCAATGAGCAGTTCTTC

j_call: TRBJ2-1
clone_size: .
d_call: TRBD1
v_call: TRBV7-9
cdr3_aa: CASSLGDRVFDEQFF
cdr3_nt: TGTGCCAGCAGCTTAGGGGACAGGGTGTTCGATGAGCAGTTCTTC

j_call: TRBJ1-5
clone_size: .
d_call: .
v_call: TRBV7-8
cdr3_aa: CASSLGLSNQPQHF
cdr3_nt: TGTGCCAGCAGCTTGGGGCTTAGCAATCAGCCCCAGCATTTT

j_call: TRBJ2-5
clone_size: .
d_call: .
v_call: TRBV11-2
cdr3_aa: CASRKSGALETQYF
cdr3_nt: TGTGCCAGCAGAAAGAGCGGTGCCCTGGAGACCCAGTACTTC

j_call: TRBJ2-3
clone_size: once
d_call: TRBD2
v_call: TRBV5-4
cdr3_aa: CASSLIAGETDTQYF
cdr3_nt: TGTGCCAGCAGCTTAATAGCGGGAGAGACAGATACGCAGTATTTT

j_call: TRBJ2-3
clone_size: .
d_call: TRBD2
v_call: TRBV11-2
cdr3_aa: CASSPETSGGAGTDTQYF
cdr3_nt: TGTGCCAGCAGCCCGGAGACTAGCGGGGGGGCCGGGACAGATACGCAGTATTTT